This T cell receptor (beta chain) originates from a study of identical twins. The sample holds a few counts of this clonotype. TCRdb passed the 5' RACE reads through MiXCR, listing each CDR3 protein once. The sample lists a few hundred thousand distinct CDR3 sequences; about 13% were seen once. The V end lost 4 bases, the J end lost 6 bases, and 17 bases lay between the germline ends. The CDR3 has 15 amino acids. Looked up from germline, CDR1 is SGHAT and CDR2 is FQNNGV. The same sample was also studied in work on yellow fever vaccine responses in identical twins.

This TCR was sampled from a woman aged 18-35 years in good health. The specimen sequenced was memory (CD45RO+) T cells sorted from blood. J is TRBJ2-3 and V is TRBV11-2, with a tentative D call TRBD2 (6 bases). The CDR3 bases are TGTGCCAGCAGCTCCCCTAGCGAGTCTCGGGATACGCAGTATTTT. Its protein product is CASSSPSESRDTQYF.